This paragraph reports one T cell receptor (beta chain). The antigen is undetermined. With a much larger clone just one base away, this may be a read error. Extraction also yielded germline DNA, while blood RNA was obtained from unsorted whole blood. The data belong to a study of tumor-infiltrating lymphocytes in primary liver carcinoma. In the study overall: Both sexes were represented among patients, who were 30 to 69 years old. Productive TCRbeta read counts per sample ran from roughly 3.3 to 6.8 million and were similar across tissue types.

Notes on the study in general: Relative to tumor region pairs, the tumor-adjacent and tumor-blood pairs showed overlap that was lower. A significantly higher top-250-clone fraction was recorded for tumors than for blood (p = 0.039).

CDR1 is ENHRY, CDR2 SYGVKD, per germline. The CDR3 spans 13 residues. V lost 9 bases and J lost 8; bases outside the gene matches: 9. Constant-region priming of around 500 ng total RNA yielded TCR beta cDNA. For TCR beta, libraries were produced by three nested multiplex PCR rounds using slightly modified ARM-PCR. TRBV1-TRBV30 forward primers paired with a C-beta reverse primer drove the first two PCR rounds, around 9 cycles each. TCRdb redid the calling of the multiplex PCR reads with MiXCR, one entry per CDR3 protein. The sample consists of fewer than 400,000 distinct CDR3 sequences, around three fifths of them appearing once.

Sequencing used peripheral blood. This clonotype was obtained from a man aged 40-49 years with primary liver carcinoma and hepatitis B virus infection. The chain employs TRBV10-3 and TRBJ2-1; 8 bases are a match to TRBD2. In DNA form, the CDR3 reads TGTGCCATTGCTAGCGGGTCTGGCTATGAGCAGTTCTTC. It encodes CAIASGSGYEQFF.